Each of the 32 T cell receptor beta chains below was sequenced from the same sample in a study of T-cell reconstitution after alpha-beta-depleted transplantation in children. The TCRbeta library incorporated unique molecular identifiers. TCRdb reprocessed the PCR reads via MiXCR and lists one record per CDR3 protein. Among about 590,000 distinct CDR3 sequences, under 15% were seen once, and the ten largest hold around 2.2%. The source material was PBMCs, mostly from graft donor cells, sampled 360 days after TCRalphabeta/CD19-depleted stem cell transplant. Receptors were obtained from a male patient aged 10 to 17 who had a stem cell transplant for acute myeloid leukemia, so the T cells may come from the graft donor.

There are a few counts of this clonotype. V usage is TRBV7-9 and J usage is TRBJ2-3; a weak D match, TRBD2 (5 bases). Germline CDR1 reads SEHNR; CDR2 reads FQNEAQ (reference sequence). Deletions cut 5 bases from V and 6 bases from J, with 12 bases between. The CDR3 runs to 13 residues. The CDR3 protein is CASSQTGVDTQYF. CDR3 nucleotides: TGTGCCAGCAGCCAGACCGGGGTGGATACGCAGTATTTT.

J is TRBJ1-1 and V is TRBV7-3; D remains unclear. The CDR3 has 15 residues. Germline V gives CDR1 SGHTA, CDR2 FQGTGA. V was shortened by 0 bases and J by 1 base, with 9 bases between the two germline ends. CDR3: CASSLTGGKNTEAFF. In DNA form, the CDR3 reads TGTGCCAGCAGCTTAACAGGAGGGAAGAACACTGAAGCTTTCTTT.

This clonotype has only a few counts. The chain is built from TRBV29-1 and TRBJ2-1; D not resolved. The V end lost 0 bases, the J end lost 4 bases, and 10 bases lay between the germline ends. In germline, CDR1 is SQVTM, CDR2 ANQGSEA. The length of the CDR3 is 14 residues. CDR3 sequence: CSVEDLDRYNEQFF. The CDR3 DNA is TGCAGCGTTGAAGACCTCGATCGGTACAATGAGCAGTTCTTC.

Ten or more counts support this clonotype. The chain combines TRBV13 with TRBJ1-6; unclear D gene. Germline-derived CDR1 and CDR2 are PRHDT and FYEKMQ (reference sequence). The V gene lost 3 bases and the J gene lost 0 bases, with 9 bases spanning the gap. The CDR3 has 16 residues. CDR3 DNA: TGTGCCAGCAGCTTCACGGGGATCTCCTATAATTCACCCCTCCACTTT. Translated, it gives CASSFTGISYNSPLHF.

On this clonotype itself: Without the conserved terminal phenylalanine or tryptophan, this CDR3 likely stems from a read error. The rearrangement joins TRBV7-9 to TRBJ2-5, with D unresolved. Trimming left V 1 base short and J 2 bases short, with 5 bases between. Germline CDR1 is SEHNR and CDR2 is FQNEAQ (reference sequence). The CDR3 has 13 residues. CDR3 region: CASSLGSQETQYI. DNA for the CDR3: TGTGCCAGCAGCTTAGGGTCTCAAGAGACCCAGTACATC.

The chain joins TRBV4-3 to TRBJ2-1; 7 nucleotides match TRBD2. This CDR3 is built from 18 residues. The junction had 9 bases not matched to a gene; V was cut back by 0 bases and J by 1 base. Per germline, CDR1 LGHNA and CDR2 YSLEER. The CDR3 nucleotides are TGCGCCAGCAGCCAAGACTCGCCTAGCGGCCTTTCCTACAATGAGCAGTTCTTC. Protein product: CASSQDSPSGLSYNEQFF.

CDR3 in DNA: TGTGCCAGCAGCTTGGGACTAGCGGGAGGGCCCAGGTACGAGCAGTACTTC. Translating it yields CASSLGLAGGPRYEQYF. This chain uses TRBV5-6 with TRBJ2-7, with TRBD2 identical over 14 bases. V lost 0 bases and J lost 4; bases outside the gene matches: 6. CDR1 and CDR2 (germline): SGHDT, YYEEEE. CDR3 length equals 17 residues.

This clonotype was observed a few times. The chain couples TRBV4-3 to TRBJ2-3; TRBD2 matches 9 bases. The V and J ends lost 0 bases and 6 bases, in that order; junction bases with no gene match: 10. Germline loops: CDR1 LGHNA, CDR2 YSLEER. This CDR3 is built from 17 residues. As DNA, the CDR3 is TGCGCCAGCAGCCAAGACCCTACTAGCGGGCCCTGGGATACGCAGTATTTT. Translated, it gives CASSQDPTSGPWDTQYF.

The genes are TRBV2 and TRBJ2-5; the match to TRBD1 covers 7 bases. The ends lost 6 bases at V and 4 bases at J; junction bases unmatched: 5. CDR1 SNHLY and CDR2 FYNNEI come from the germline V gene. The CDR3 has 13 residues. CDR3 residues: CASSYRGTETQYF. CDR3 in DNA: TGTGCCAGCAGCTACAGGGGTACAGAGACCCAGTACTTC.

A few counts support this clonotype. The chain carries TRBV12-3 or TRBV12-4 and TRBJ2-1; TRBD1 is a possible D gene (5 bases). Trimming stripped 5 bases from V and 4 bases from J, with 12 bases between. This CDR3 is 14 amino acids long. The CDR3 is CASSRQGRYNEQFF. The CDR3 DNA is TGTGCCAGCAGTCGGCAGGGAAGGTACAATGAGCAGTTCTTC.

This clonotype was seen at least ten times. This chain connects TRBV6-2 or TRBV6-3 to TRBJ2-5; the D gene is possibly TRBD2 (6 bases). The CDR3 extends over 17 amino acids. Germline assignment: CDR1 MNHEY and CDR2 SVGEGT. Trimming removed 2 bases at V and 4 bases at J, with 20 bases between. CDR3 in amino acids: CASSYHVVLTSLETQYF. The DNA for the CDR3 is TGTGCCAGCAGTTACCACGTCGTTCTGACTAGTTTAGAGACCCAGTACTTC.

The rearrangement uses TRBV10-3 and TRBJ2-3, with 11 bases fitting TRBD1. The V gene's germline CDR1 is ENHRY and CDR2 SYGVKD. V lost 7 bases and J lost 4; bases outside the gene matches: 4. This CDR3 comprises 14 residues. CDR3 nucleotide sequence: TGTGCCATCAAAGGACAGGGGGCTGCAGATACGCAGTATTTT. This gives the protein CAIKGQGAADTQYF.

There are a few counts of this clonotype. The V call is TRBV28, the J call TRBJ1-4; D is unresolved. The germline V gene has CDR1 MDHEN and CDR2 SYDVKM. Trimming took 3 bases from V and 6 from J, leaving 5 bases between them. The CDR3 length is 12 residues. The chain's CDR3 is CASSLTDEKLFF. CDR3 DNA: TGTGCCAGCAGTTTGACGGATGAAAAACTGTTTTTT.

This chain connects TRBV29-1 to TRBJ2-1; D gene ambiguous. The germline V and J ends were trimmed by 7 bases and 5 bases, with 12 bases remaining between them. The CDR3 runs 12 residues. Germline CDR1 is SQVTM and CDR2 is ANQGSEA. Here the CDR3 DNA reads TGCAGCGGGAAGCCGTTCGACAATGAGCAGTTCTTC. Translating gives CSGKPFDNEQFF.

This clonotype was detected many times. The chain combines TRBV7-8 with TRBJ2-3, with TRBD2 matching 7 bases. This CDR3 has 15 amino acids. Germline V gives CDR1 SGHVS, CDR2 FQNEAQ. With V trimmed by 5 bases and J by 0 bases, 5 bases remained unmatched. The CDR3 nucleotides are TGTGCCAGCAGCCCTCTAGCGGCGAGCACAGATACGCAGTATTTT. It specifies CASSPLAASTDTQYF.

This chain joins TRBV7-3 and TRBJ2-6, with a tentative D call TRBD2 (6 bases). Trimming removed 5 bases at V and 3 bases at J, with 17 bases between. The germline gives CDR1 SGHTA, CDR2 FQGTGA. The CDR3 covers 17 residues. The CDR3 DNA follows: TGTGCCAGCAGCCCCTGGCACCGGGGGTTTGGGGCCAACGTCCTGACTTTC. Its translation is CASSPWHRGFGANVLTF. The full variable domain, completed using reference TRBV7-3 and TRBJ2-6, is GAGVSQTPSNKVTEKGKYVELRCDPISGHTALYWYRQSLGQGPEFLIYFQGTGAADDSGLPNDRFFAVRPEGSVSTLKIQRTERGDSAVYLCASSPWHRGFGANVLTFGAGSRLTVL.

V and J are TRBV28 and TRBJ2-5; 7 bases agree with TRBD2. The CDR3 has 16 residues. Germline V gene sequence: CDR1 MDHEN, CDR2 SYDVKM. V trimming: 3 bases; J trimming: 4 bases; junction bases outside the gene matches: 11. The CDR3 region has the DNA TGTGCCAGCAGTTTTCTCCCTGCGGGAGTTAGAGAGACCCAGTACTTC. The encoded protein is CASSFLPAGVRETQYF.

The chain is built from TRBV6-5 and TRBJ2-3; 7 bases map to TRBD2. Germline V gene lookup returns CDR1 MNHEY and CDR2 SVGAGI. This CDR3 comprises 18 residues. Trimming at V came to 2 bases and at J to 2 bases, leaving 13 bases not matched to a gene. CDR3 bases: TGTGCCAGCAGTTACCGACGGGAGGTCTCGAGGCTCACAGATACGCAGTATTTT. It codes for CASSYRREVSRLTDTQYF.

This clonotype has at least ten counts. The V and J genes are TRBV11-2 and TRBJ2-6; D gene unclear. This CDR3 is 19 amino acids long. V was trimmed by 1 base and J by 0 bases, leaving 16 bases between them. Germline lookup yields CDR1 SGHAT and CDR2 FQNNGV. CDR3 amino acids: CASSLAQALKISGANVLTF. The CDR3 DNA follows: TGTGCCAGCAGCTTAGCTCAAGCCCTCAAGATCTCTGGGGCCAACGTCCTGACTTTC.

Ten or more counts support this clonotype. V gene TRBV7-9 combines with J gene TRBJ2-2; the match to TRBD2 covers 11 bases. In germline, CDR1 is SEHNR, CDR2 FQNEAQ (reference sequence). The CDR3 has 17 residues. V lost 6 bases to trimming and J lost 2 bases; unmatched junction nucleotides: 8. CDR3 nucleotide sequence: TGTGCCAGCAGTCGTTCGGGACTAGCGGATAACACCGGGGAGCTGTTTTTT. Translation: CASSRSGLADNTGELFF.

The chain has TRBV12-3 or TRBV12-4 and TRBJ2-5, with D tentatively TRBD1 (5 bases). V was trimmed by 3 bases and J by 4 bases, leaving 12 bases between them. This CDR3 spans 14 amino acids. The CDR3 DNA sequence: TGTGCCAGCAGTTTGGCAAGGGGCCCAGAGACCCAGTACTTC. Protein product: CASSLARGPETQYF.

V is TRBV20-1 and J is TRBJ2-1; weak D call: TRBD1 (6 bases). This CDR3 comprises 14 residues. Per the germline V gene, CDR1 is DFQATT and CDR2 is SNEGSKA (reference sequence). Between the trimmed V and J ends, which lost 6 bases and 1 base, there was a span of 13 bases. The CDR3 DNA is TGCAGTGCCAACGACAGGCGATCCTACAATGAGCAGTTCTTC. Residues: CSANDRRSYNEQFF.

The J gene is TRBJ2-3, the V gene TRBV7-8; 8 bases fit TRBD1. The CDR3 contains 16 residues. V lost 5 bases and J lost 6; bases outside the gene matches: 13. Germline V CDR1 and CDR2: SGHVS, FQNEAQ. CDR3 nucleotide sequence: TGTGCCAGCAGCCAAAACCGGGACAGGCTGAGGGATACGCAGTATTTT. As protein: CASSQNRDRLRDTQYF.

This clonotype has only a few counts. The chain is built from TRBV21-1 and TRBJ2-1; the D call TRBD2 from the table was never checked on the DNA. TRBV21-1 is termed a pseudogene. The CDR3 has 16 residues. The CDR3 here is CASSKATSGRGSEQFF. CDR3 nucleotide sequence: TGTGCCAGCAGCAAAGCGACTAGCGGGAGGGGAAGTGAGCAGTTCTTC.

This clonotype came up many times. This chain's CDR3 is CASRDGTGELFF. CDR3 in DNA: TGTGCCAGCAGGGACGGAACCGGGGAGCTGTTTTTT. This chain connects TRBV7-9 to TRBJ2-2, with unresolved D. The CDR3 is 12 amino acids. Germline values: CDR1 SEHNR, CDR2 FQNEAQ (reference sequence). The V gene lost 6 bases and the J gene lost 5 bases, with 7 bases spanning the gap.

The chain recombines TRBV4-3 with TRBJ2-6; D could derive from TRBD1 or TRBD2 (6 bases each). Looked up from germline, CDR1 is LGHNA and CDR2 is YSLEER. V lost 0 bases and J 1 base, leaving 19 bases between the germline ends. There are 20 residues in the CDR3. CDR3 nucleotide sequence: TGCGCCAGCAGCCAAGATTGGGGGGCAGGGGACGTGTCTGGGGCCAACGTCCTGACTTTC. It encodes CASSQDWGAGDVSGANVLTF.

This clonotype has only a few counts. The V call is TRBV10-3, the J call TRBJ1-3; D unresolved. The CDR3 contains 11 residues. Looked up from germline, CDR1 is ENHRY and CDR2 is SYGVKD. The V gene lost 8 bases and the J gene lost 4 bases, with 6 bases spanning the gap. Here the CDR3 DNA reads TGTGCCATCTCGGGGGGAAACACCATATATTTT. It specifies CAISGGNTIYF.

This clonotype was recorded a few times. The chain couples TRBV4-3 to TRBJ2-7; D uncertain. Trimming removed 4 bases from V and 0 bases from J, with 13 bases in between. This CDR3 is 15 amino acids long. Germline lookup yields CDR1 LGHNA and CDR2 YSLEER. CDR3 in DNA: TGCGCCAGCAGCCGGATACAGAGTCCCTCCTACGAGCAGTACTTC. Residues: CASSRIQSPSYEQYF.

This clonotype was counted a few times. This rearrangement joins TRBV11-2 to TRBJ2-5; perhaps TRBD2 as D (7 bases). Trimming stripped 1 base from V and 5 bases from J, with 17 bases between. The CDR3 is 16 residues long. The germline gives CDR1 SGHAT, CDR2 FQNNGV. Here the CDR3 reads CASSLVARGGAETQYF. CDR3 DNA sequence: TGTGCCAGCAGCTTAGTAGCGCGAGGGGGGGCGGAGACCCAGTACTTC.

The CDR3 is CAAGLAGHSSYNEQFF. CDR3 DNA: TGTGCCGCGGGACTAGCGGGCCACAGCTCCTACAATGAGCAGTTCTTC. This chain connects TRBV27 to TRBJ2-1; TRBD2 agrees at 12 bases. With V trimmed by 11 bases and J by 0 bases, 8 bases remained unmatched. Germline-derived CDR1 and CDR2 are MNHEY and SMNVEV (reference sequence). This CDR3 is 16 amino acids long.

This clonotype showed up just a few times. The CDR3 spells CASSFSGGRQFF. In nucleotides, the CDR3 is TGTGCCAGCAGCTTCAGTGGGGGTCGGCAGTTCTTC. The J gene is TRBJ2-1, the V gene TRBV11-2; D could derive from TRBD1 or TRBD2 (5 bases each). The V gene lost 3 bases and the J gene lost 12 bases, with 12 bases spanning the gap. In germline, CDR1 is SGHAT, CDR2 FQNNGV. CDR3 size: 12 residues.

This clonotype was found many times. This rearrangement joins TRBV15 to TRBJ2-2; D gene uncertain. Germline loops: CDR1 LNHNV, CDR2 YYDKDF (reference sequence). Trimming stripped 0 bases from V and 3 bases from J, with 2 bases between. The CDR3 covers 13 residues. Here the CDR3 DNA reads TGTGCCACCAGCAGAGATTACACCGGGGAGCTGTTTTTT. This sequence encodes CATSRDYTGELFF.